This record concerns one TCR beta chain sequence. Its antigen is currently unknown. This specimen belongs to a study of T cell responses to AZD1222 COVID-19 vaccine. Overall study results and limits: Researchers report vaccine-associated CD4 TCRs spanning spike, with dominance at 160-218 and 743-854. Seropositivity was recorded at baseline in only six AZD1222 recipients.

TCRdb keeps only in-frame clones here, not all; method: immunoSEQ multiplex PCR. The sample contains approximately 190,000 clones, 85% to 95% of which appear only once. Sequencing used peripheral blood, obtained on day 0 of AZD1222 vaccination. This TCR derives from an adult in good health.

CDR3 DNA: TGTGCCAGCCGGGGGGGACAGGGGGCCGAGACCCAGTACTTC. Amino acid sequence: CASRGGQGAETQYF. J is TRBJ2-5 and V is TRBV2, with 12 positions matching TRBD1. The V segment lost 8 bases and the J segment 5 bases; nucleotides outside the gene matches: 6. This CDR3 has 14 amino acids. Germline values: CDR1 SNHLY, CDR2 FYNNEI.